This T cell receptor (beta chain) was recorded in a study of technical replicates of blood from several donors. Generated by immunoSEQ multiplex PCR, the TCRdb table keeps only in-frame clones and is missing some. The data contain over 85,000 clones, 96% of them singletons. V lost 10 bases to trimming and J lost 8 bases, with 17 bases between them. Germline V CDR1 and CDR2: SNHLY, FYNNEI. The CDR3 is 12 amino acids. This clonotype originated in a human donor in good health. Material for sequencing was T cells isolated from PBMCs. The chain recombines TRBV2 with TRBJ1-2; no clear D gene. The CDR3 DNA reads TGTGCCATTACGACTGGGTCTACGGGCTACACCTTC. It yields the protein CAITTGSTGYTF.